The 7 T cell receptor beta chains presented below share a single source sample, sequenced in a study of T cells in Graves' hyperthyroidism and ophthalmopathy. The source material, RNA transcripts, was used to amplify TCR beta CDR3 regions. HTBI primers were used for first-round RT-PCR of the TCR CDR3. TCRdb fed the multiplex PCR reads into MiXCR, producing one record per CDR3 protein. The sample contains 250,000 or so distinct CDR3 sequences, around 15% of which appear only once. The specimen sequenced was blood. These receptors were obtained from a woman between 45 and 65 years old with Graves' hyperthyroidism that later progressed to Graves' ophthalmopathy.

In this sample, this clonotype turned up many times. The V call is TRBV2, the J call TRBJ1-2, with D possibly matching TRBD1 (6 bases). Germline lookup yields CDR1 SNHLY and CDR2 FYNNEI. Trimming took 3 bases from V and 2 from J, leaving 16 bases between them. The CDR3 is made up of 16 amino acids. CDR3 region: CASSEAGTLQNYGYTF. The CDR3 coding sequence is TGTGCCAGCAGTGAGGCAGGGACACTCCAGAACTATGGCTACACCTTC.

Many counts were recorded for this clonotype. The V gene is TRBV28, the J gene TRBJ1-1; D unclear. This CDR3 is 13 amino acids long. Germline CDR1 is MDHEN and CDR2 is SYDVKM. Trimming stripped 2 bases from V and 6 bases from J, with 10 bases between. CDR3 amino acids: CASSLGAEAEAFF. CDR3 bases: TGTGCCAGCAGTTTAGGTGCGGAGGCTGAAGCTTTCTTT.

This clonotype was picked up many times. The V gene is TRBV6-1, the J gene TRBJ2-7; D possibly uses TRBD1 or TRBD2 (5 bases each). The CDR3 sequence is 15 residues long. Germline V gene data show CDR1 as MNHNS and CDR2 as SASEGT. The ends were cut back, 6 bases at V and 1 base at J, with 16 bases in the middle. The CDR3 protein is CASRSPGRASYEQYF. The CDR3 DNA is TGTGCCAGCAGGTCACCGGGACGAGCTTCCTACGAGCAGTACTTC.

This clonotype occurred many times. The chain couples TRBV11-1 to TRBJ2-1; 9 nucleotides agree with TRBD2. Germline V gene lookup returns CDR1 SGHAT and CDR2 FQDESV (reference sequence). The CDR3 runs to 14 residues. The ends lost 2 bases at V and 9 bases at J; junction bases unmatched: 5. CDR3: CASSLKREVSEQFF. CDR3 DNA sequence: TGTGCCAGCAGCTTAAAGCGGGAGGTTAGTGAGCAGTTCTTC.

The chain uses TRBV29-1 and TRBJ2-3; D ambiguous. CDR3 length: 11 amino acids. CDR1 is SQVTM and CDR2 is ANQGSEA in the germline V gene. The DNA of the CDR3 is TGCGGCGCCAGCCCCACAGATACGCAGTATTTT. This gives the protein CGASPTDTQYF.

The chain couples TRBV28 to TRBJ1-2, with 7 bases fitting TRBD1. Trimming removed 6 bases from V and 3 bases from J; junction bases left unmatched: 4. Germline-derived CDR1 and CDR2 are MDHEN and SYDVKM. The CDR3 is made up of 13 amino acids. CDR3 sequence (DNA): TGTGCCAGCAGGGTGGGACAGCACTATGGCTACACCTTC. Translating it yields CASRVGQHYGYTF.

The chain has TRBV19 and TRBJ2-7; D assignment may be TRBD1 or TRBD2 (6 bases each). Trimming shortened V by 7 bases and J by 7 bases, and 14 bases separated the two germline ends. Germline V gene data show CDR1 as LNHDA and CDR2 as SQIVND (reference sequence). The CDR3 contains 12 residues. The CDR3 loop is CASKAGAGEQYF. The CDR3 DNA reads TGTGCCAGTAAAGCAGGGGCGGGGGAGCAGTACTTC.